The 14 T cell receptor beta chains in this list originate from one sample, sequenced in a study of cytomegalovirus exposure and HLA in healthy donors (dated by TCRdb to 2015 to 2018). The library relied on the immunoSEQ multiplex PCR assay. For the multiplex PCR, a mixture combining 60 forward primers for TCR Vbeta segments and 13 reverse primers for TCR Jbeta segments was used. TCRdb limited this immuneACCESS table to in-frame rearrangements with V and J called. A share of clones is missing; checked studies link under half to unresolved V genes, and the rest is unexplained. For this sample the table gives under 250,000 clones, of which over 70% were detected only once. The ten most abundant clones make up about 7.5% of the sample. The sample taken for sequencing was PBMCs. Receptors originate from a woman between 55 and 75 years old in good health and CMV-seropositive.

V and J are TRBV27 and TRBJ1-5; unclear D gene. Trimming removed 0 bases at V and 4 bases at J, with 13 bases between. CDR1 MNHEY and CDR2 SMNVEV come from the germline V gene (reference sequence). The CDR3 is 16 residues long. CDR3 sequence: CASSLSSGPRNQPQHF. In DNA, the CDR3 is TGTGCCAGCAGTTTATCGAGCGGACCTAGAAATCAGCCCCAGCATTTT.

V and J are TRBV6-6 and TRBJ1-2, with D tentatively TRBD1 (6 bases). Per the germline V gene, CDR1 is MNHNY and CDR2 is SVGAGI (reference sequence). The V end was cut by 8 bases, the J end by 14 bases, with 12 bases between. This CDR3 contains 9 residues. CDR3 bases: TGTGCCAGCGCCGACAGGAAGACCTTC. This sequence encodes CASADRKTF.

The CDR3 DNA reads as TGCGCCAGCAGCCTCCGGGATCTGAGCAATCAGCCCCAGCATTTT. It codes for CASSLRDLSNQPQHF. The chain links TRBV4-1 to TRBJ1-5; D ambiguous. This CDR3 comprises 15 residues. CDR1 and CDR2 from the germline V gene are MGHRA and YSYEKL. V dropped 4 bases and J dropped 1 base, with 11 bases sitting between them.

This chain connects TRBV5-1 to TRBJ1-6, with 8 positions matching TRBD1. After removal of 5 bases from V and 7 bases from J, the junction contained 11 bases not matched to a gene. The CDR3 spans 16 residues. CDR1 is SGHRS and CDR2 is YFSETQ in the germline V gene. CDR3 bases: TGCGCCAGCAGAAGTGGATTGGACAGGGAAAATTCACCCCTCCACTTT. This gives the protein CASRSGLDRENSPLHF.

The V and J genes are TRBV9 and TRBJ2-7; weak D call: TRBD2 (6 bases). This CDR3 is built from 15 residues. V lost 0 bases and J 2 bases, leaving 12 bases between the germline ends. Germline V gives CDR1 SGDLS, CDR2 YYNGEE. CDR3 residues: CASSVGASATYEQYF. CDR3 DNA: TGTGCCAGCAGCGTAGGCGCTAGCGCAACCTACGAGCAGTACTTC.

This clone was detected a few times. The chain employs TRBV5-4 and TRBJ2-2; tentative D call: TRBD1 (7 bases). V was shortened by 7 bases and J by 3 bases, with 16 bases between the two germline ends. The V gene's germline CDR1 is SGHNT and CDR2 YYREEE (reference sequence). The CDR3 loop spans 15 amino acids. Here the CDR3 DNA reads TGTGCCAGCCCGTGGCAGGGGGGCGACACCGGGGAGCTGTTTTTT. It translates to CASPWQGGDTGELFF.

The DNA for the CDR3 is TGCAGCGTTGTCAGAAAGACCCAGTACTTC. The encoded protein is CSVVRKTQYF. V is TRBV29-1 and J is TRBJ2-5; D is unclear. V lost 4 bases to trimming and J lost 6 bases, with 6 bases between them. Germline CDR1 reads SQVTM; CDR2 reads ANQGSEA. The CDR3 is 10 amino acids.

CDR3 sequence: CASSSGQVSTDTQYF. In DNA form, the CDR3 reads TGTGCCAGCAGCTCTGGACAGGTCTCAACAGATACGCAGTATTTT. This chain joins TRBV11-2 and TRBJ2-3, with 7 bases lining up with TRBD1. Losses at the gene ends were 4 bases for V and 3 bases for J; bases not matched to a gene: 7. The CDR3 is 15 residues long. Germline lookup yields CDR1 SGHAT and CDR2 FQNNGV.

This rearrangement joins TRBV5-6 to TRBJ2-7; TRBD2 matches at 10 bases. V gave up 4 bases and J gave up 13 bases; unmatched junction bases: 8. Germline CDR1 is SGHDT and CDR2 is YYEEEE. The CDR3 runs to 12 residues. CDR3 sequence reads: CASSRGTSAVYF. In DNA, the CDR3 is TGTGCCAGCAGCAGGGGGACTAGCGCCGTATACTTC.

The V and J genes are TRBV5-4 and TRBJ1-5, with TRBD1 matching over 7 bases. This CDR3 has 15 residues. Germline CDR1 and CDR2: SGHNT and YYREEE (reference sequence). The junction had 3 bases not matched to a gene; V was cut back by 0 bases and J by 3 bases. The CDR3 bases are TGTGCCAGCAGCTTGGACGGGACAGTCAATCAGCCCCAGCATTTT. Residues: CASSLDGTVNQPQHF.

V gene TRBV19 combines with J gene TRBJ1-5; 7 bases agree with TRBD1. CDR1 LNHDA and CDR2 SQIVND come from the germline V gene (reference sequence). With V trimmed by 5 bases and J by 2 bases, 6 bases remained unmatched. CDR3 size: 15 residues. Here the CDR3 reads CASSQEGAGNQPQHF. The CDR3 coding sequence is TGTGCCAGTAGTCAGGAGGGGGCCGGCAATCAGCCCCAGCATTTT.

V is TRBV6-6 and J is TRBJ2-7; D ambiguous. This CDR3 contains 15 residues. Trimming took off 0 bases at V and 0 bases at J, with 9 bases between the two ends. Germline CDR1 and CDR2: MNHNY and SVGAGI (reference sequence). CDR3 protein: CASSYSPQNSYEQYF. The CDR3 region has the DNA TGTGCCAGCAGTTACTCCCCACAGAACTCCTACGAGCAGTACTTC.

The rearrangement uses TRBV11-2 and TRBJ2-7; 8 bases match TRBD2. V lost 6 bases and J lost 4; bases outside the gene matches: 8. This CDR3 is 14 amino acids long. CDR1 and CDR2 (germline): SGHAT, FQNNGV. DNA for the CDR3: TGTGCCAGCAGTTACGGACTAGCCCGGTACGAGCAGTACTTC. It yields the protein CASSYGLARYEQYF.

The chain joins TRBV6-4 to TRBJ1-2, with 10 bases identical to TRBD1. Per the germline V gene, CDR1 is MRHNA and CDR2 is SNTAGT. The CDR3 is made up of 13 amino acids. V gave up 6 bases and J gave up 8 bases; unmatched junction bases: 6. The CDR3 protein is CASSQTGGVGYTF. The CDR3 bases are TGTGCCAGCAGCCAGACAGGGGGCGTCGGCTACACCTTC.